These T cell receptor beta chains were read from a single sample in a study of T cell responses to AZD1222 COVID-19 vaccine. The data were produced by immunoSEQ multiplex PCR, yet TCRdb's version contains in-frame clones alone and is incomplete. Of around 160,000 clones detected, 88% appear once; the ten largest clones hold roughly 5.5%. The sequenced sample was peripheral blood, obtained on day 0 of AZD1222 vaccination. The receptors come from an adult in good health. CDR3s include the opening cysteine and the closing phenylalanine or tryptophan. The D gene is left open where the match is weak. Size is stated for part of the rows, as once, few or many counts, or as a class when the clone is expanded.

16	TRBV15	.	TRBJ1-5	TRBD1	CATSTNQGARGQPQHF	TGTGCCACCAGCACCAATCAGGGGGCGCGGGGTCAGCCCCAGCATTTT
13	TRBV6-5	.	TRBJ1-5	TRBD1	CATRQGVRQPQHF	TGTGCCACCAGACAGGGGGTTCGGCAGCCCCAGCATTTT
14	TRBV6-2/TRBV6-3	.	TRBJ1-5	.	CASSYSSFMQPQHF	TGTGCCAGCAGTTACTCGTCTTTTATGCAGCCCCAGCATTTT
13	TRBV3-1/TRBV3-2	.	TRBJ2-5	.	CASSQEARETQYF	TGTGCCAGCAGCCAAGAGGCCCGGGAGACCCAGTACTTC
14	TRBV13	.	TRBJ1-2	.	CASSPTASNYGYTF	TGTGCCAGCAGCCCGACAGCATCTAACTATGGCTACACCTTC
14	TRBV25-1	once	TRBJ1-4	.	CASSLGVLGEKLFF	TGTGCCAGCAGCTTAGGGGTATTAGGTGAAAAACTGTTTTTT
13	TRBV7-3	.	TRBJ1-1	.	CASSLDGWTEAFF	TGTGCCAGCAGCTTGGACGGATGGACTGAAGCTTTCTTT
17	TRBV19	.	TRBJ1-1	TRBD1	CASSTRGTGGMNTEAFF	TGTGCCAGTAGTACCCGGGGGACAGGGGGTATGAACACTGAAGCTTTCTTT
13	TRBV19	.	TRBJ1-2	.	CASSGATGHGYTF	TGTGCCAGTAGTGGCGCGACGGGGCATGGCTACACCTTC
13	TRBV28	.	TRBJ2-5	TRBD1	CASSPDRGKTQYF	TGTGCCAGCAGCCCAGACAGGGGGAAGACCCAGTACTTC
12	TRBV24-1	once	TRBJ1-5	.	CATSDPGQPQHF	TGTGCCACCAGTGACCCGGGTCAGCCCCAGCATTTT
14	TRBV19	.	TRBJ2-1	TRBD1	CASSIYRGYNEQFF	TGTGCCAGTAGTATTTACAGGGGCTACAATGAGCAGTTCTTC
14	TRBV18	.	TRBJ2-3	.	CASVRAGATDTQYF	TGTGCCAGCGTTCGTGCAGGGGCGACAGATACGCAGTATTTT
13	TRBV7-6	.	TRBJ1-4	.	CASSLAPDKKLFF	TGTGCCAGCAGCTTAGCGCCAGATAAAAAACTGTTTTTT
16	TRBV18	.	TRBJ2-7	TRBD1	CASSLPGTGGSYEQYF	TGTGCCAGCTCACTACCCGGGACAGGGGGTTCCTACGAGCAGTACTTC
15	TRBV5-5	.	TRBJ2-7	TRBD1	CASSLGDRVVYEQYF	TGTGCCAGCAGCTTGGGGGACAGGGTTGTCTACGAGCAGTACTTC
13	TRBV28	.	TRBJ1-2	TRBD1	CASSSTGIYGYTF	TGTGCCAGCAGTTCGACAGGGATCTATGGCTACACCTTC
13	TRBV10-2	.	TRBJ1-5	.	CASTWGENQPQHF	TGCGCCTCCACCTGGGGGGAAAATCAGCCCCAGCATTTT
17	TRBV18	.	TRBJ2-7	.	CASSLREVTDSPYEQYF	TGTGCCAGCTCACTACGCGAGGTAACAGATTCACCCTACGAGCAGTACTTC
15	TRBV11-2	.	TRBJ2-7	.	CASSLSEQGGYEQYF	TGTGCCAGCAGCCTCAGTGAGCAGGGTGGCTACGAGCAGTACTTC
12	TRBV2	.	TRBJ1-2	TRBD1	CASNPGGYGYTF	TGTGCCAGCAACCCAGGGGGCTATGGCTACACCTTC
11	TRBV7-7	.	TRBJ2-7	TRBD1	CASRRTGQQYF	TGTGCCAGCAGGAGGACAGGGCAGCAGTACTTC
14	TRBV6-2/TRBV6-3	.	TRBJ1-5	.	CASSYGGFREPQHF	TGTGCCAGCAGTTACGGAGGGTTTCGTGAGCCCCAGCATTTT
16	TRBV7-9	.	TRBJ2-1	.	CASSLGGYTSYNEQFF	TGTGCCAGCAGCTTAGGGGGGTATACCTCCTACAATGAGCAGTTCTTC
18	TRBV19	.	TRBJ2-2	.	CASSILPGQSSNTGELFF	TGTGCCAGTAGTATTCTCCCTGGACAGAGCTCGAACACCGGGGAGCTGTTTTTT
14	TRBV13	.	TRBJ2-7	.	CASSLAFLSYEQYF	TGTGCCAGCAGCTTAGCGTTTCTCTCCTACGAGCAGTACTTC
15	TRBV10-3	.	TRBJ1-2	TRBD1	CAINAGQGGNYGYTF	TGTGCCATCAACGCGGGACAGGGCGGAAACTATGGCTACACCTTC
12	TRBV14	.	TRBJ2-5	.	CASSQDRATQYF	TGTGCCAGCAGCCAAGATCGGGCGACCCAGTACTTC
16	TRBV4-3	.	TRBJ2-3	TRBD2	CASSQDVSGGVRTQYF	TGCGCCAGCAGCCAAGATGTGAGCGGGGGCGTTCGAACGCAGTATTTT
17	TRBV4-2	.	TRBJ1-2	.	CASSPDGRGVLFYGYTF	TGTGCCAGCAGCCCCGACGGCAGGGGAGTACTCTTTTATGGCTACACCTTC
14	TRBV7-9	.	TRBJ1-4	.	CASSFRDQNEKLFF	TGTGCCAGCAGCTTCCGGGACCAAAATGAAAAACTGTTTTTT
13	TRBV5-1	.	TRBJ1-5	.	CASSFTGHQPQHF	TGCGCCAGCAGCTTCACGGGACATCAGCCCCAGCATTTT
15	TRBV30	.	TRBJ1-3	.	CAWSRGQYSGNTIYF	TGTGCCTGGAGTCGTGGACAGTACTCTGGAAACACCATATATTTT
15	TRBV28	.	TRBJ1-5	TRBD1	CASSPGQGKDQPQHF	TGTGCCAGCAGCCCGGGACAGGGTAAAGATCAGCCCCAGCATTTT